The sample holds many counts of the clone carrying this TCR beta chain. The germline CDR1 and CDR2 sequences are SGHKS and YYEKEE (reference sequence). The V end lost 4 bases, the J end lost 6 bases, and 20 bases lay between the germline ends. This CDR3 comprises 16 residues. The sample originates from a study of T cells in Graves' hyperthyroidism and ophthalmopathy. What was amplified from RNA transcripts were TCR beta CDR3 regions. The study used the HTBI primer set for a first-round RT-PCR of the TCR CDR3. A single record per CDR3 protein comes from TCRdb applying MiXCR to the multiplex PCR reads. This table has approximately 600,000 distinct CDR3 sequences, around 15% appearing once.

The material sequenced was blood. The gene calls are TRBV5-5 and TRBJ2-1; tentative D call: TRBD2 (5 bases). The receptor was isolated from a woman aged 25 to 39 with Graves' hyperthyroidism. The CDR3 DNA is TGTGCCAGCAGCATCCAGACCCGGTCGGGAATCAATGAGCAGTTCTTC. Residues: CASSIQTRSGINEQFF.